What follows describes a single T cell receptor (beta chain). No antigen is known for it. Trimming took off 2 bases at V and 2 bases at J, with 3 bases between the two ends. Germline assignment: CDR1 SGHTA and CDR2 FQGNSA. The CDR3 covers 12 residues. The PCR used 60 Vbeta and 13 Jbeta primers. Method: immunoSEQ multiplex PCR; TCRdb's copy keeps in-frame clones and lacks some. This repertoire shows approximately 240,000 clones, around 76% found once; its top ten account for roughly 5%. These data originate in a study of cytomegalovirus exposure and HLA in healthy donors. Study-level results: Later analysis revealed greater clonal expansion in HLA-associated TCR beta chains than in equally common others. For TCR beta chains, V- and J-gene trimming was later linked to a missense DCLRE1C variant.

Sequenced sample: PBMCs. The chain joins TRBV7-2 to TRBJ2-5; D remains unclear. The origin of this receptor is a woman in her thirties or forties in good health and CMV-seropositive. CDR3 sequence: CASSLLQETQYF. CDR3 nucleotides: TGTGCCAGCAGCTTACTACAAGAGACCCAGTACTTC. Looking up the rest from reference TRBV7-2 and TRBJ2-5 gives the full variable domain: GAGVSQSPSNKVTEKGKDVELRCDPISGHTALYWYRQSLGQGLEFLIYFQGNSAPDKSGLPSDRFSAERTGGSVSTLTIQRTQQEDSAVYLCASSLLQETQYFGPGTRLLVL.